In this sample, the clone carrying this TCR beta chain turned up a few times. Isolated PBMCs totaled at least 7 million in each sample. Next came a second PCR, run for about 7 to 12 cycles, which used a sample-barcoded 5' primer along with a J-beta primer mix. Via MiXCR, TCRdb re-called the 5' RACE reads, giving one row per CDR3 protein. The sample holds 800,000 to 1,000,000 distinct CDR3 sequences, roughly 43% seen once. The CDR3 runs 15 residues. The V segment lost 0 bases and the J segment 6 bases; nucleotides outside the gene matches: 7. In germline, CDR1 is LGHNA, CDR2 YNFKEQ. The record originates from a study of blood T cells in healthy people across ages. Whole-study context: Capture by template switching was about one barcoded beta molecule per two T cells.

The TCR sequence derives from a man in his thirties or forties in good health. Sequencing used blood. The V and J genes are TRBV4-2 and TRBJ2-5, with 7 positions matching TRBD1. The CDR3 DNA sequence: TGTGCCAGCAGCCAAGATCAACAGGGGACGAAGACCCAGTACTTC. Translating it yields CASSQDQQGTKTQYF.